These 32 T cell receptor beta chains originate from one sample sequenced in a study of blood T cell repertoires in COVID-19. The protocol was immunoSEQ multiplex PCR, while the TCRdb copy is restricted to in-frame clones and leaves out a portion. Among some 300,000 clones listed, approximately 86% were seen once. Input material: peripheral blood. These receptors originate from a man aged 65 to 85 with acute or convalescent COVID-19.

The V gene is TRBV4-2, the J gene TRBJ2-3, with 14 bases aligning to TRBD2. Germline V gives CDR1 LGHNA, CDR2 YNFKEQ. This CDR3 has 18 amino acids. V dropped 4 bases and J dropped 1; count of bases not matched to a gene: 7. The CDR3 sequence is CASSPGLAGDKGTDTQYF. The CDR3 DNA follows: TGTGCCAGCAGCCCGGGACTAGCGGGAGATAAAGGCACAGATACGCAGTATTTT.

This clone occurred once. This sequence joins TRBV9 and TRBJ2-5; perhaps TRBD1 as D (5 bases). Germline assignment: CDR1 SGDLS and CDR2 YYNGEE. This CDR3 spans 16 amino acids. Trimming stripped 3 bases from V and 0 bases from J, with 15 bases between. The CDR3 region is CASSAPFRGNQETQYF. The DNA of the CDR3 is TGTGCCAGCAGCGCACCTTTTAGGGGTAACCAAGAGACCCAGTACTTC.

The DNA for the CDR3 is TGTGCCAGCAGCTTAGTTGCATGGCAGGCGGGAATCTATGGCTACACCTTC. It codes for CASSLVAWQAGIYGYTF. The rearrangement uses TRBV7-8 and TRBJ1-2; D is undetermined. This CDR3 has 17 amino acids. Per the germline V gene, CDR1 is SGHVS and CDR2 is FQNEAQ. V was shortened by 1 base and J by 4 bases, with 19 bases between the two germline ends.

V and J are TRBV4-3 and TRBJ1-2; maybe TRBD1 (6 bases). With 0 bases removed from V and 4 bases from J, the gap between germline ends came to 12 bases. Germline V gene data show CDR1 as LGHNA and CDR2 as YSLEER. The CDR3 is 15 amino acids. The DNA of the CDR3 is TGCGCCAGCAGCCAAGAATCAGGGGTCGGCTATGGCTACACCTTC. Translation gives CASSQESGVGYGYTF.

The chain carries TRBV7-6 and TRBJ1-1; 7 bases are a match to TRBD1. The V segment lost 4 bases and the J segment 5 bases; nucleotides outside the gene matches: 16. Germline CDR1 reads SGHVS; CDR2 reads FNYEAQ. The length of the CDR3 is 17 residues. The CDR3 DNA is TGTGCCAGCAGCTCGGAACCAAGACAGGGAAGTCTAACTGAAGCTTTCTTT. The encoded protein is CASSSEPRQGSLTEAFF.

This chain joins TRBV13 and TRBJ1-3; D gene unclear. The CDR3 length is 12 residues. The V end was cut by 3 bases, the J end by 3 bases, with 3 bases between. The germline V gene encodes CDR1 PRHDT and CDR2 FYEKMQ (reference sequence). The CDR3 sequence: CASSFRGNTIYF. The DNA for the CDR3 is TGTGCCAGCAGCTTTCGTGGAAACACCATATATTTT.

The rearrangement links TRBV3-1 (or the pseudogene TRBV3-2) to TRBJ1-6; 10 nucleotides match TRBD1. CDR3 size: 16 residues. Looked up from germline, CDR1 is LGHDT and CDR2 is YNNKEL (reference sequence). The V segment lost 4 bases and the J segment 5 bases; nucleotides outside the gene matches: 5. The CDR3 spells CASSPWTGGNNSPLHF. The DNA of the CDR3 is TGTGCCAGCAGCCCCTGGACAGGGGGGAATAATTCACCCCTCCACTTT.

The V and J genes are TRBV11-2 and TRBJ1-2; 7 bases map to TRBD1. The CDR3 extends over 15 amino acids. V was pared by 5 bases and J by 6 bases, with 12 bases of the junction left unmatched. In germline, CDR1 is SGHAT, CDR2 FQNNGV. The CDR3 loop is CASSKAAGTADGYTF. The CDR3 DNA sequence: TGTGCCAGCAGCAAAGCTGCCGGGACAGCAGATGGCTACACCTTC. Variable domain in full (rest from reference TRBV11-2 and TRBJ1-2): EAGVAQSPRYKIIEKRQSVAFWCNPISGHATLYWYQQILGQGPKLLIQFQNNGVVDDSQLPKDRFSAERLKGVDSTLKIQPAKLEDSAVYLCASSKAAGTADGYTFGSGTRLTVV.

This clone was seen only a few times. The J gene is TRBJ1-1, the V gene TRBV21-1; the DNA was not used to check the table's D call, TRBD1. TRBV21-1 is recorded as a pseudogene. The CDR3 loop spans 15 amino acids. CDR3 DNA sequence: TGTGCCAGCAGCACCCGCGGACACAAGAACACTGAAGCTTTCTTT. It specifies CASSTRGHKNTEAFF.

A few counts support this clone. The chain couples TRBV5-1 to TRBJ1-2; possibly TRBD1 for D (5 bases). This CDR3 region has 13 residues. Germline CDR1 reads SGHRS; CDR2 reads YFSETQ. Deletions cut 0 bases from V and 3 bases from J, with 6 bases between. CDR3 sequence reads: CASSLGQYYGYTF. In DNA form, the CDR3 reads TGCGCCAGCAGCTTGGGACAGTACTATGGCTACACCTTC.

J is TRBJ1-5 and V is TRBV7-2; 8 bases are a match to TRBD1. Trimming at V came to 1 base and at J to 4 bases, leaving 3 bases not matched to a gene. Germline CDR1 SGHTA, CDR2 FQGNSA. This CDR3 region has 15 residues. CDR3 nucleotide sequence: TGTGCCAGCAGCTTAGGACAGGGGCAGAATCAGCCCCAGCATTTT. This sequence encodes CASSLGQGQNQPQHF.

The CDR3 coding sequence is TGTGCCAGCAGCTTAGCCCCTTATAAGTGGGGAGGGGCAAACACCGGGGAGCTGTTTTTT. Protein: CASSLAPYKWGGANTGELFF. The chain is built from TRBV7-2 and TRBJ2-2, with 7 positions matching TRBD2. Trimming cost V 0 bases and J 2 bases; bases outside gene matches: 15. The CDR3 is 20 amino acids. Germline V lookup: CDR1 SGHTA, CDR2 FQGNSA.

This rearrangement joins TRBV5-6 to TRBJ2-1, with 9 bases identical to TRBD2. CDR3 length: 17 amino acids. Germline values: CDR1 SGHDT, CDR2 YYEEEE. Unmatched junction bases numbered 11, after V lost 1 base and J lost 6 bases. CDR3 sequence reads: CASSLRRASGIPNEQFF. As DNA, the CDR3 is TGTGCCAGCAGCTTGAGACGGGCTAGCGGGATCCCCAATGAGCAGTTCTTC.

This sequence joins TRBV28 and TRBJ2-7; 7 nucleotides match TRBD1. Germline V CDR1 and CDR2: MDHEN, SYDVKM. With V trimmed by 5 bases and J by 5 bases, 0 bases remained unmatched. The CDR3 is made up of 11 amino acids. The CDR3 loop is CASSDRDEQYF. The CDR3 nucleotides read TGTGCCAGCAGTGACAGGGACGAGCAGTACTTC.

The V and J genes are TRBV7-3 and TRBJ2-1, with TRBD2 matching over 14 bases. From germline, CDR1 is SGHTA and CDR2 FQGTGA. V trimming: 1 base; J trimming: 8 bases; junction bases outside the gene matches: 4. This CDR3 spans 16 amino acids. CDR3 sequence reads: CASSLMGLAGEHEQFF. The CDR3 DNA reads as TGTGCCAGCAGCTTAATGGGACTAGCGGGGGAACATGAGCAGTTCTTC.

This chain uses TRBV28 with TRBJ1-2; no firm D call. The CDR3 has 12 residues. Germline CDR1 is MDHEN and CDR2 is SYDVKM. Trimming pared 3 bases from V and 8 bases from J, leaving 10 bases between. This CDR3 is CASSFARRGYTF. DNA for the CDR3: TGTGCCAGCAGTTTTGCCAGAAGAGGCTACACCTTC.

On this clone itself: A junction boundary mismatches the germline segment, possibly from a read error. Other DNA sequences of this sample code for an identical CDR3. This sequence joins TRBV6-2 or TRBV6-3 and TRBJ2-7; 7 nucleotides align to TRBD1. Germline V gene lookup returns CDR1 MNHEY and CDR2 SVGEGT. This CDR3 contains 15 residues. The CDR3 DNA is TGTGCCAGCAGTTGGGTGGGACAGAATGTCTACGAGCAGTACTTT. Protein product: CASSWVGQNVYEQYF.

This clone is a singleton in its sample. In nucleotides, the CDR3 is TGTGCCTGGAGTGTTCTGGCAGGGTTGGCTGGAAACACCATATATTTT. It translates to CAWSVLAGLAGNTIYF. The V gene is TRBV30, the J gene TRBJ1-3, with D possibly TRBD1 on 5 matching bases. Trimming removed 0 bases from V and 2 bases from J, with 14 bases in between. CDR3 length: 16 residues. Germline CDR1 is GTSNPN and CDR2 is SVGIG (reference sequence).

This sequence joins TRBV15 and TRBJ2-1; 10 nucleotides line up with TRBD2. The V segment lost 6 bases and the J segment 11 bases; nucleotides outside the gene matches: 4. The CDR3 totals 12 residues. CDR1 is LNHNV, CDR2 YYDKDF, per germline (reference sequence). The CDR3 nucleotides are TGTGCCACCAGGCTAGCGGGGGAACAGCAGTTCTTC. The encoded protein is CATRLAGEQQFF.

Here the CDR3 reads CASSSTDRENNEQFF. The CDR3 nucleotides are TGCGCCAGCAGCTCAACCGACAGGGAGAACAATGAGCAGTTCTTC. The chain carries TRBV5-1 and TRBJ2-1, with TRBD1 matching over 7 bases. The ends lost 3 bases at V and 5 bases at J; junction bases unmatched: 8. This CDR3 comprises 15 residues. Looked up from germline, CDR1 is SGHRS and CDR2 is YFSETQ.

This rearrangement joins TRBV3-1 (or the pseudogene TRBV3-2) to TRBJ1-2, with 8 bases lining up with TRBD1. This CDR3 contains 14 residues. Trimming cost V 2 bases and J 9 bases; bases outside gene matches: 8. Per germline, CDR1 LGHDT and CDR2 YNNKEL (reference sequence). CDR3 DNA: TGTGCCAGCAGCCAACGGACAGGGAGAGGTAGCTACACCTTC. Translated: CASSQRTGRGSYTF.

The rearrangement links TRBV28 to TRBJ1-2; 7 bases are shared with TRBD1. The CDR3 runs to 13 residues. V was clipped by 6 bases and J by 4 bases; unmatched bases: 5. CDR1 is MDHEN, CDR2 SYDVKM, per germline. The CDR3 sequence: CASSLQGRYGYTF. CDR3 DNA sequence: TGTGCCAGCAGCCTACAGGGGCGCTATGGCTACACCTTC.

The J gene is TRBJ2-5, the V gene TRBV7-8; no firm D call. CDR3 size: 12 residues. Germline CDR1 reads SGHVS; CDR2 reads FQNEAQ. V was clipped by 5 bases and J by 7 bases, with 11 bases between them. The CDR3 sequence is CASSPYTGTQYF. CDR3 nucleotides: TGTGCCAGCAGCCCCTACACGGGGACCCAGTACTTC.

The chain recombines TRBV11-2 with TRBJ2-1; 12 bases are a match to TRBD1. Germline CDR1 SGHAT, CDR2 FQNNGV. The CDR3 is 15 amino acids. Trimming cost V 3 bases and J 8 bases; bases outside gene matches: 5. The CDR3 nucleotides read TGTGCCAGCAGCTTTACCGGGACAGGGGGCTATGAGCAGTTCTTC. Protein product: CASSFTGTGGYEQFF.

This chain joins TRBV28 and TRBJ1-4; 9 nucleotides agree with TRBD1. Germline lookup yields CDR1 MDHEN and CDR2 SYDVKM. The V segment lost 5 bases and the J segment 8 bases; nucleotides outside the gene matches: 6. There are 14 residues in the CDR3. CDR3 nucleotide sequence: TGTGCCAGCAGTACGGGACAGGGAGACGAAAAACTGTTTTTT. It specifies CASSTGQGDEKLFF.

This clone came up a few times. This chain joins TRBV24-1 and TRBJ1-4, with D hard to call. CDR3 length equals 12 residues. The germline V gene encodes CDR1 KGHDR and CDR2 SFDVKD. V was cut by 12 bases and J by 6 bases, with 13 bases left in between. Here the CDR3 DNA reads TGTGCCCAACGGAGGCTGGATGAAAAACTGTTTTTT. Encoded protein: CAQRRLDEKLFF.

The J gene is TRBJ2-3, the V gene TRBV7-9; TRBD1 agrees at 7 bases. Germline V gene lookup returns CDR1 SEHNR and CDR2 FQNEAQ (reference sequence). The CDR3 has 16 amino acids. Trimming took 1 base from V and 1 from J; bases not matched to a gene: 5. CDR3 nucleotide sequence: TGTGCCAGCAGCTTAGATAAGGGGGCCCGCACAGATACGCAGTATTTT. It encodes CASSLDKGARTDTQYF.

In DNA form, the CDR3 reads TGTGCCAGCAGTTTGGACTTCTATGGCTACACCTTC. Protein: CASSLDFYGYTF. The chain combines TRBV12-3 or TRBV12-4 with TRBJ1-2; D not certain. The CDR3 contains 12 residues. The V gene lost 3 bases and the J gene lost 4 bases, with 6 bases spanning the gap.

CDR3 DNA: TGTGCCAGCAGTCGGGGTGGGAACACTGAAGCTTTCTTT. It codes for CASSRGGNTEAFF. The chain links TRBV6-2 or TRBV6-3 to TRBJ1-1, with unresolved D. The germline gives CDR1 MNHEY, CDR2 SVGEGT. The CDR3 spans 13 residues. The V end was cut by 5 bases, the J end by 1 base, with 8 bases between.

J is TRBJ2-7 and V is TRBV5-1, with 8 bases matching TRBD2. Germline V gene lookup returns CDR1 SGHRS and CDR2 YFSETQ. This CDR3 spans 15 amino acids. After removal of 4 bases from V and 5 bases from J, the junction contained 11 bases not matched to a gene. The CDR3 DNA reads as TGCGCCAGCAGCGCAAGACCCGGGACTAGTGACGAGCAGTACTTC. Protein sequence: CASSARPGTSDEQYF.

The chain employs TRBV18 and TRBJ2-2; 7 bases fit TRBD2. The CDR3 extends over 15 amino acids. V shed 3 bases and J 3 bases; nucleotides not matched to a gene: 4. The V gene's germline CDR1 is KGHSH and CDR2 LQKENI. CDR3 amino acids: CASSPRAGDTGELFF. The DNA of the CDR3 is TGTGCCAGCTCACCGAGGGCGGGGGACACCGGGGAGCTGTTTTTT. The full variable domain, its missing parts supplied by reference TRBV18 and TRBJ2-2, is NAGVMQNPRHLVRRRGQEARLRCSPMKGHSHVYWYRQLPEEGLKFMVYLQKENIIDESGMPKERFSAEFPKEGPSILRIQQVVRGDSAAYFCASSPRAGDTGELFFGEGSRLTVL.

This chain links TRBV6-5 with TRBJ2-3, with a tentative D call TRBD2 (6 bases). The CDR3 length is 16 residues. The germline V and J ends were trimmed by 3 bases and 2 bases, with 15 bases remaining between them. The V gene's germline CDR1 is MNHEY and CDR2 SVGAGI. This CDR3 reads CASSYMREVSTDTQYF. CDR3 DNA sequence: TGTGCCAGCAGTTATATGCGGGAAGTATCCACAGATACGCAGTATTTT.